This T cell receptor beta chain was found in a study of shared clonotypes between healthy human individuals. Germline V gene data show CDR1 as MNHEY and CDR2 as SMNVEV (reference sequence). The CDR3 totals 13 residues. V was trimmed by 8 bases and J by 0 bases, leaving 10 bases between them. CD45RO-negative, CCR7-positively selected cells formed the naive CD8 fraction, excluding terminally differentiated effector memory CD45RA+ cells. The data were produced by immunoSEQ multiplex PCR, yet TCRdb's version contains in-frame clones alone and is incomplete. The sample holds about 870,000 clones; about 91% are singletons and the top ten take around 24%.

This receptor was obtained from a man between 25 and 39 years old in good health. This chain joins TRBV27 and TRBJ1-1, with a possible D match to TRBD1 (5 bases). The sample taken for sequencing was naive CD8+ T cells sorted from blood. The CDR3 is CASRGGMNTEAFF. DNA for the CDR3: TGTGCCAGCCGGGGGGGTATGAACACTGAAGCTTTCTTT.